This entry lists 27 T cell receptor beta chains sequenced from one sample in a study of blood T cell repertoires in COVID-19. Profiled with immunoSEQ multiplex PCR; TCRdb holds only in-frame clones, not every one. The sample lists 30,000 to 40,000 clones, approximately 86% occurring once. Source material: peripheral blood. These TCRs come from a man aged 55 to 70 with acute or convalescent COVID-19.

The DNA of the CDR3 is TGTGCCAGCACATTAGGGGGCCGAGAAAAACTGTTTTTT. Amino acid sequence: CASTLGGREKLFF. This chain connects TRBV2 to TRBJ1-4, with TRBD1 matching over 7 bases. Germline CDR1 SNHLY, CDR2 FYNNEI. The CDR3 runs to 13 residues. The junction had 7 bases not matched to a gene; V was cut back by 7 bases and J by 8 bases.

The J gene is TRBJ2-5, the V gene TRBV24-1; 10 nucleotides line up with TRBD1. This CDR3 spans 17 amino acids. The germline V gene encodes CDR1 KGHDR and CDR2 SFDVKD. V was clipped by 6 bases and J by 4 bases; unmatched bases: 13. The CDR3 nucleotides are TGTGCCACCAGTCACCCCCGGGACAGGGGTATGGCAGAGACCCAGTACTTC. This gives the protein CATSHPRDRGMAETQYF.

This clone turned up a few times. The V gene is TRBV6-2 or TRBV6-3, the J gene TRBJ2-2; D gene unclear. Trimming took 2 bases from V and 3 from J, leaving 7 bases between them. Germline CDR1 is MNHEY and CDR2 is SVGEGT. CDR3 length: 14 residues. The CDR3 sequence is CASSYPSYTGELFF. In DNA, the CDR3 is TGTGCCAGCAGTTACCCCTCCTACACCGGGGAGCTGTTTTTT.

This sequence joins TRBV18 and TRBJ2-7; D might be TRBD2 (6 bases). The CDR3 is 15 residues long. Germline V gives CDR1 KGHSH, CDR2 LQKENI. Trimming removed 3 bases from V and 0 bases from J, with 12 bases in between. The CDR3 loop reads CASSPTRDLSYEQYF. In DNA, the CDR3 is TGTGCCAGCTCACCGACGCGGGACCTCTCCTACGAGCAGTACTTC.

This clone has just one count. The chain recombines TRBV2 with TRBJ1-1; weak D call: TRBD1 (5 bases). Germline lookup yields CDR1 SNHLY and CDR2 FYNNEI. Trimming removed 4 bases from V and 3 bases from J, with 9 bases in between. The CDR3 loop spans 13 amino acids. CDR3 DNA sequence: TGTGCCAGCAGTGTCGGGGGGGACACTGAAGCTTTCTTT. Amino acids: CASSVGGDTEAFF.

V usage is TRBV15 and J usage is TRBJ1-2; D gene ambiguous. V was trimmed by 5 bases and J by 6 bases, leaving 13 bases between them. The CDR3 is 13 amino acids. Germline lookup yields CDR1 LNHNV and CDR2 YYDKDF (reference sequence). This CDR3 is CATSEGPRHGYTF. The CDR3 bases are TGTGCCACCAGCGAGGGCCCCAGGCATGGCTACACCTTC.

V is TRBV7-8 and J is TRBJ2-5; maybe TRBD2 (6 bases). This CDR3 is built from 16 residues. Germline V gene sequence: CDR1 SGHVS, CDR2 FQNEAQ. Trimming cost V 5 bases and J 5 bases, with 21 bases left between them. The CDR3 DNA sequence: TGTGCCAGCAGCCTACCTGGTGGAAGCGGGCGGGAGACCCAGTACTTC. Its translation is CASSLPGGSGRETQYF.

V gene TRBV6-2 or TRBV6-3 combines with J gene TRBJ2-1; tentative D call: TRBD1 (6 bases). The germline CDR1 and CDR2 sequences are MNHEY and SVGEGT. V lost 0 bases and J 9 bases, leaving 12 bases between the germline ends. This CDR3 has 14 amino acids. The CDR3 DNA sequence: TGTGCCAGCAGTTACTCAGGACAGTTCAGTGAGCAGTTCTTC. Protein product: CASSYSGQFSEQFF.

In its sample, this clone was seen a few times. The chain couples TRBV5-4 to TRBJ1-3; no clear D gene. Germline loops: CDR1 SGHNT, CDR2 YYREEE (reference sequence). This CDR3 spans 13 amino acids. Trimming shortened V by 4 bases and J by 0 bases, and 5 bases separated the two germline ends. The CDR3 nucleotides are TGTGCCAGCAGCCCTCCCTCTGGAAACACCATATATTTT. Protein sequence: CASSPPSGNTIYF.

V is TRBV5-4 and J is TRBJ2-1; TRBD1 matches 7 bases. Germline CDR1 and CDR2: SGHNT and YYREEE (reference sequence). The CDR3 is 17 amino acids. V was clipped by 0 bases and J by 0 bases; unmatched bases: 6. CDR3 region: CASSLDRGPTSYNEQFF. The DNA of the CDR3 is TGTGCCAGCAGCTTGGACAGGGGTCCAACCTCCTACAATGAGCAGTTCTTC. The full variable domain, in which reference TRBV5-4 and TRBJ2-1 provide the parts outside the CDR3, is ETGVTQSPTHLIKTRGQQVTLRCSSQSGHNTVSWYQQALGQGPQFIFQYYREEENGRGNFPPRFSGLQFPNYSSELNVNALELDDSALYLCASSLDRGPTSYNEQFFGPGTRLTVL.

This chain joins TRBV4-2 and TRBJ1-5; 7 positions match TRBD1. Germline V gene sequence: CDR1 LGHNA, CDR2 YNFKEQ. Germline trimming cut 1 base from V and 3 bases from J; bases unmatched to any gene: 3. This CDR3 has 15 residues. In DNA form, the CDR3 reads TGTGCCAGCAGCCAAGGGGGACAGAACAATCAGCCCCAGCATTTT. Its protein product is CASSQGGQNNQPQHF.

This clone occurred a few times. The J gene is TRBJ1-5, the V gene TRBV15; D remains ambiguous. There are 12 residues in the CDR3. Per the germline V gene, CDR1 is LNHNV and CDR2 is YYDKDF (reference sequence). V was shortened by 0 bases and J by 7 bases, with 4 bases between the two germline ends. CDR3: CATSRDEQPQHF. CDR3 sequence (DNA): TGTGCCACCAGCAGAGATGAGCAGCCCCAGCATTTT.

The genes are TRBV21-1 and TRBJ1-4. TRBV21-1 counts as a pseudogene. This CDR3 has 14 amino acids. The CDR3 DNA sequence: TGTGCCAGCAGCAAGAAAGAGTCTAATGAAAAACTGTTTTTT. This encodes CASSKKESNEKLFF.

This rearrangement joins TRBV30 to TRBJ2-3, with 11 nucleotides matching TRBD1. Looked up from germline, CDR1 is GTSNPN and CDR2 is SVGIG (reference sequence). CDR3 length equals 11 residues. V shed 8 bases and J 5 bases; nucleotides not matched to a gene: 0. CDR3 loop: CAGTGGDTQYF. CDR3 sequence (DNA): TGTGCCGGGACAGGGGGAGATACGCAGTATTTT.

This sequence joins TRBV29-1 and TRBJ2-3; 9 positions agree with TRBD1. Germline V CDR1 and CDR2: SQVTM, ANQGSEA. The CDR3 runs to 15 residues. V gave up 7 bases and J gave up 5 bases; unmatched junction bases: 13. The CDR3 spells CSAGQGTGGGDTQYF. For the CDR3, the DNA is TGCAGCGCCGGACAGGGGACCGGGGGAGGAGATACGCAGTATTTT.

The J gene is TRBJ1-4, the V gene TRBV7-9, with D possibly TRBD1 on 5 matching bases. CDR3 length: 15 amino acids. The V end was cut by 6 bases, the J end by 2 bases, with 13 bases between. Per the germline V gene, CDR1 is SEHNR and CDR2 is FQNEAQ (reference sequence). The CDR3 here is CASSQPGLTNEKLFF. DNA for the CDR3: TGTGCCAGCAGTCAACCAGGGCTGACTAATGAAAAACTGTTTTTT.

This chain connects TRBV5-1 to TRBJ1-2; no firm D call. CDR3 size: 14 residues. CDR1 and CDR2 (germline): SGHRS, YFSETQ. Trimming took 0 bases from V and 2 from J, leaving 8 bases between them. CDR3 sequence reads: CASSLAGQNYGYTF. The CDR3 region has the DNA TGCGCCAGCAGCTTGGCTGGCCAAAACTATGGCTACACCTTC.

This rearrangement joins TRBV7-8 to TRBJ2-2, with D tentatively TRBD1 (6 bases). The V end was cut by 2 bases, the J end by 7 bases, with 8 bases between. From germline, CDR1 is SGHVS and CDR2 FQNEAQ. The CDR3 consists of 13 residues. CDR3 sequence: CASSLLRGGELFF. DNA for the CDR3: TGTGCCAGCAGCTTACTCAGGGGCGGGGAGCTGTTTTTT.

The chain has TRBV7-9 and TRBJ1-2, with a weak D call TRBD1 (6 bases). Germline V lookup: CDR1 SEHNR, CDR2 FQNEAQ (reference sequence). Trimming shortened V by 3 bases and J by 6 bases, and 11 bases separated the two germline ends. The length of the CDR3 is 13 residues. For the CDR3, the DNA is TGTGCCAGCAGCTTCAGGGGAGGGGATGGCTACACCTTC. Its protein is CASSFRGGDGYTF.

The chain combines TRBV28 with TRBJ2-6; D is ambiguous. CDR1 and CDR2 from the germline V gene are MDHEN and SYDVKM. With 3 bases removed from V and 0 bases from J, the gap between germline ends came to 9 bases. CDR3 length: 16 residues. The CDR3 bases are TGTGCCAGCAGTTTCTACCGATTCTCTGGGGCCAACGTCCTGACTTTC. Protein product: CASSFYRFSGANVLTF.

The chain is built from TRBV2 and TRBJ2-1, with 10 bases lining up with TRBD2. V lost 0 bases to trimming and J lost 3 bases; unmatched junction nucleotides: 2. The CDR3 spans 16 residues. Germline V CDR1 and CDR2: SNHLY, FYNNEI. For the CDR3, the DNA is TGTGCCAGCAGTGAAGCCCGGACTAGCGGCTACAATGAGCAGTTCTTC. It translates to CASSEARTSGYNEQFF. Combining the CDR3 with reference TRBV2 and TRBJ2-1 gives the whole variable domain EPEVTQTPSHQVTQMGQEVILRCVPISNHLYFYWYRQILGQKVEFLVSFYNNEISEKSEIFDDQFSVERPDGSNFTLKIRSTKLEDSAMYFCASSEARTSGYNEQFFGPGTRLTVL.

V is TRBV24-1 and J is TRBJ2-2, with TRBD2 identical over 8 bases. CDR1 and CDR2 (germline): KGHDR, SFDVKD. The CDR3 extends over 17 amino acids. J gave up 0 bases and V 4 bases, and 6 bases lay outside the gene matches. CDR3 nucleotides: TGTGCCACCAGTGAATATATTAGCGGGGCGAACACCGGGGAGCTGTTTTTT. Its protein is CATSEYISGANTGELFF.

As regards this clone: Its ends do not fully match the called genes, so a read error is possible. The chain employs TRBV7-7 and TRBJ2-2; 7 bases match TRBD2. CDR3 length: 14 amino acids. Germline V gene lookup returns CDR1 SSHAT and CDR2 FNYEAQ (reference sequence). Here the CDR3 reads CASSRGEHTGELFF. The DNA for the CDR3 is TGTGCTAGCAGCCGGGGGGAGCACACCGGGGAGCTGTTTTTT.

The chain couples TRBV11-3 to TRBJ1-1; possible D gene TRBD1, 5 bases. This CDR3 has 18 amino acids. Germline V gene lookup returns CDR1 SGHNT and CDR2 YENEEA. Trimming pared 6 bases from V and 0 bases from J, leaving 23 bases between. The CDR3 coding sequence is TGTGCCAGCAGTCTCTTAGGGGACTTTAAGATAATGAACACTGAAGCTTTCTTT. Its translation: CASSLLGDFKIMNTEAFF.

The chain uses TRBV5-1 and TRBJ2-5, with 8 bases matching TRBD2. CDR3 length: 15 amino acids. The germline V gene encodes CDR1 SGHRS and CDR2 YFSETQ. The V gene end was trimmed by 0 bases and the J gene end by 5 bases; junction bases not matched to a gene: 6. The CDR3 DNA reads TGCGCCAGCAGCTTGGAACTAGCGGTTAAGGAGACCCAGTACTTC. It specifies CASSLELAVKETQYF.

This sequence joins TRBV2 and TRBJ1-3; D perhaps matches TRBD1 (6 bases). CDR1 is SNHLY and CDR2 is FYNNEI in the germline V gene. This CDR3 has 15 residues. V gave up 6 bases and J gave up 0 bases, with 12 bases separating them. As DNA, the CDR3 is TGTGCCAGCAGGGTTGGACAGCACTCTGGAAACACCATATATTTT. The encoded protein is CASRVGQHSGNTIYF.

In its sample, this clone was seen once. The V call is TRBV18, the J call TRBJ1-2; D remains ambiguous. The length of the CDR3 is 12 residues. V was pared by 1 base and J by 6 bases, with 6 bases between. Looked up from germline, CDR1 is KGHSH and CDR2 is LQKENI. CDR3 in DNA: TGTGCCAGCTCACCACAGGGAGATGGCTACACCTTC. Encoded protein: CASSPQGDGYTF.